This T cell receptor beta chain came from a study of blood T cell repertoires in COVID-19. Study details: Acute-phase and convalescent COVID-19 samples originated in the United States, Italy and Spain. Sample material is recorded as cDNA or gDNA derived from T cells, B-cell-depleted T cells, or PBMCs.

Authors' data handling: From reference gene primer amplification, estimates of nucleated cell counts were derived. TCRdb's table, derived via immunoSEQ multiplex PCR, lists solely in-frame clones and lacks some. From that table come the V and J calls and clone size; the DNA was used to work out D and trimming. Of more than 40,000 clones in the sample, around four fifths were seen once. CDR3 length equals 15 residues. Germline CDR1 MNHNS, CDR2 SASEGT. V lost 0 bases, J lost 1 base, and 6 bases lay in between. This chain joins TRBV6-1 and TRBJ2-2; no firm D call. The sequence was obtained from a human donor with acute or convalescent COVID-19. The donor label of this sample is uncertain. The sample was peripheral blood. CDR3 region: CASSEASMNTGELFF. The CDR3 DNA is TGTGCCAGCAGTGAAGCGAGTATGAACACCGGGGAGCTGTTTTTT.